This TCR beta chain appears in the sequencing data of a study of human T cells and chemical hapten exposure (dated by TCRdb to 2020 to 2022). About the investigation overall: For sensitization, 2% DPC in acetone was applied to a roughly 2 cm by roughly 2 cm area of upper inner arm skin. Throughout the roughly 24-week study period, patients were also given weekly therapeutic DPC doses on the scalp. Patch testing was performed on the upper back with Finn chambers containing 0.01% DPC, and the patch tests were scored after 6 days according to International Contact Dermatitis Research Group standards. The mostly female patient cohort included alopecia areata with under or over 50% scalp involvement, alopecia totalis and alopecia universalis. Libraries were pooled for sequencing, and variation in per-sample TCR yields was attributed mainly to small differences in library volumes within the pool. In alopecia patients, the study followed how the peripheral blood TCR repertoire changed in vivo over primary and secondary sensitization to diphenylcyclopropenone (DPC), a hapten. Blood was sampled from patients pre-sensitization (week 0) and at 2, 6 and about 24 weeks after DPC sensitization. Around 30 alopecia patients provided blood for TCR sequencing at one to four time points (pre-sensitization, 2, 6 and 24 weeks). The full study reports these points: After repeated subsampling, changes were observed in the strength of the expansion versus patch-test correlation and in the threshold at which the correlation became significant. Significantly more large CDR3 similarity clusters were formed by expanded TCRs than by pre-sensitization or healthy control sets, consistent with antigen-driven responses. Because every patient had alopecia, a presumed autoimmune disease, the patients' immune response might differ from that of healthy individuals. DPC sensitization did not change the number of TCRs with a frequency above 1 in 1000, and there was no evidence of changes in global repertoire structure. Patch test score correlated positively with the number of PT1 expanded TCRs, reaching significance at thresholds 8, 16 and 32 but not at 4.

Taken with the paper, the label for time point translates to: patch test 2, 6 weeks after DPC sensitization. The intended sense of this specimen's treatment or condition label: therapeutic diphenylcyclopropenone sensitization with weekly scalp DPC. At each patch-test visit, blood was drawn before the patch test was applied. To be eligible, patients had to be aged 18 to 70, diagnosed with alopecia and judged suitable for DPC therapy, while pregnant patients were excluded. Unfractionated whole blood was collected in Tempus Blood RNA tubes, and total RNA was extracted from that blood. Ten or more counts support this clonotype. Its antigen is unknown. It has no much larger one-base neighbor in the sample; base qualities were not kept. The protocol used for the library was RACE. The sequencer listed for this sample is NextSeq 500. During library preparation, unique molecular identifiers were attached to individual cDNA molecules so that TCRs could be counted in a quantitative, reproducible way. From each blood RNA sample, both TCR alpha and TCR beta chains were sequenced. For the original study's pipeline: A median of around 96,000 TCRs per sample was observed, with a range of about 23,224 to 700,000. The Decombinator software suite was used to annotate V, J and CDR3 in the TCR reads. To make PS versus PT1 abundance plots, every sample was subsampled to the same number of TCRs (28,000). TCRs were defined as expanded if absent before sensitization and observed at least eight times at the 2-week time point. Clones were called with MiXCR by TCRdb after fastp trimmed the public reads at Q25, and only in-frame beta chains were retained. Here each entry gathers all rows of one CDR3 protein and keeps the most common genes and DNA. Clone size and V and J calls follow TCRdb, not the original study. The sample table holds about 40,000 distinct CDR3 sequences, of which 3% to 4% were seen once. The top ten clones comprise 5.5% to 7.5% of the sample.

The CDR3 spans 17 residues, from the cysteine through the phenylalanine. Left in the record is the CDR3 DNA by itself, 51 bases read in frame from the first base. From a lookup of the germline V gene, CDR1 and CDR2 are SGHVS and FQNEAQ. Here V drops 2 bases and J drops 4 bases, and the junction holds 9 bases not matched to any gene. Recombination linked TRBV7-8 to TRBJ2-1; TRBD2 aligns with 9 central bases. This TCR came from a man aged 35-49 years with alopecia areata. Some clones in this sample may be carry-over from other donors' samples. Material: whole blood, obtained in connection with sensitization to the hapten diphenylcyclopropenone (DPC). Here is the DNA: TGTGCCAGCAGCTTAATGCGGTTTAGCGGGGGATACAATGAGCAGTTCTTC. This encodes CASSLMRFSGGYNEQFF.